What follows are 21 T cell receptor beta chains derived from one specimen sequenced in a study of shared clonotypes between healthy human individuals. The method was immunoSEQ multiplex PCR; TCRdb's version includes in-frame clones alone and lacks a portion of them. The sample carries under 1 million clones, about 91% recorded once. It was CD45RO-negative cells, positively selected for CCR7, that made up naive CD8 cells, with terminally differentiated effector memory CD45RA+ cells excluded. Sequenced sample: naive CD8+ T cells sorted from blood. Source of these receptors: a man aged 30 to 45 in good health.

This clone was found many times. The chain uses TRBV28 and TRBJ2-2; 8 nucleotides line up with TRBD1. This CDR3 region has 16 residues. The ends lost 4 bases at V and 6 bases at J; junction bases unmatched: 10. Germline V gives CDR1 MDHEN, CDR2 SYDVKM. The CDR3 spells CASSSVAGGSSGELFF. DNA of the CDR3: TGTGCCAGCAGTTCAGTCGCAGGGGGCTCATCCGGGGAGCTGTTTTTT.

This chain uses TRBV5-4 with TRBJ2-7; D uncertain. The CDR3 has 13 residues. Trimming took off 0 bases at V and 6 bases at J, with 10 bases between the two ends. Germline CDR1 and CDR2: SGHNT and YYREEE (reference sequence). CDR3 sequence: CASSLGKSPEQYF. CDR3 DNA: TGTGCCAGCAGCTTGGGGAAGTCCCCCGAGCAGTACTTC.

The chain couples TRBV4-1 to TRBJ2-1; D not resolved. CDR1 is MGHRA, CDR2 YSYEKL, per germline. Trimming removed 2 bases at V and 4 bases at J, with 6 bases between. This CDR3 is built from 13 residues. The CDR3 DNA reads TGCGCCAGCAGCCAAAAGAGGTACAATGAGCAGTTCTTC. This codes for CASSQKRYNEQFF.

As regards this clone: The same CDR3 arises from other DNA sequences in this sample as well. The chain is built from TRBV7-9 and TRBJ2-1; no clear D. Trimming cost V 1 base and J 7 bases, with 5 bases left between them. The CDR3 runs 12 residues. Per germline, CDR1 SEHNR and CDR2 FQNEAQ (reference sequence). The CDR3 here is CASSLGVNEQFF. CDR3 sequence (DNA): TGTGCCAGCAGCTTAGGAGTAAATGAGCAGTTCTTC.

This rearrangement joins TRBV2 to TRBJ2-7; a weak D match, TRBD1 (6 bases). Germline CDR1 is SNHLY and CDR2 is FYNNEI. Trimming cost V 10 bases and J 7 bases, with 14 bases left between them. The CDR3 is 11 residues long. This chain's CDR3 is CATRTGREQYF. The CDR3 DNA reads TGTGCCACACGTACAGGGCGTGAGCAGTACTTC.

The V and J genes are TRBV29-1 and TRBJ2-5, with D perhaps matching TRBD2 (6 bases). V was pared by 1 base and J by 3 bases, with 9 bases between. Germline V gene sequence: CDR1 SQVTM, CDR2 ANQGSEA. The CDR3 has 13 residues. The CDR3 reads CSVEGVAEETQYF. The CDR3 DNA sequence: TGCAGCGTTGAAGGGGTAGCGGAAGAGACCCAGTACTTC.

The J gene is TRBJ2-3, the V gene TRBV27; D ambiguous. The V gene lost 5 bases and the J gene lost 2 bases, with 11 bases spanning the gap. The CDR3 has 14 residues. Germline values: CDR1 MNHEY, CDR2 SMNVEV (reference sequence). The CDR3 is CASSPQLDTDTQYF. In DNA form, the CDR3 reads TGTGCCAGCAGTCCCCAACTGGACACAGATACGCAGTATTTT.

The CDR3 reads CASSSPPGTSGRPEQFF. In nucleotides, the CDR3 is TGTGCCAGCAGCTCCCCACCAGGGACTAGCGGGAGGCCGGAGCAGTTCTTC. This sequence joins TRBV7-2 and TRBJ2-1, with 15 bases lining up with TRBD2. The CDR3 extends over 17 amino acids. V shed 4 bases and J 10 bases; nucleotides not matched to a gene: 11. Per the germline V gene, CDR1 is SGHTA and CDR2 is FQGNSA.

This sequence joins TRBV7-9 and TRBJ2-5; 8 bases map to TRBD2. This CDR3 region has 18 residues. V lost 1 base, J lost 2 bases, and 12 bases stayed unmatched. Germline V lookup: CDR1 SEHNR, CDR2 FQNEAQ (reference sequence). CDR3 sequence reads: CASSLGKVGLATQETQYF. For the CDR3, the DNA is TGTGCCAGCAGCTTAGGAAAAGTTGGACTAGCTACTCAAGAGACCCAGTACTTC.

The CDR3: CASSSPDSYEQYF. The CDR3 nucleotides are TGTGCCAGCAGCTCCCCGGACAGCTACGAGCAGTACTTC. This chain connects TRBV11-3 to TRBJ2-7; D possibly corresponds to TRBD1 (6 bases). The CDR3 is made up of 13 amino acids. Trimming removed 4 bases at V and 3 bases at J, with 10 bases between. Germline loops: CDR1 SGHNT, CDR2 YENEEA.

The J gene is TRBJ1-4, the V gene TRBV7-8; 9 bases fit TRBD1. Unmatched junction bases numbered 6, after V lost 2 bases and J lost 5 bases. Germline values: CDR1 SGHVS, CDR2 FQNEAQ. The CDR3 extends over 16 amino acids. CDR3: CASSLFLGQGNEKLFF. In DNA form, the CDR3 reads TGTGCCAGCAGCTTATTTCTGGGACAGGGAAATGAAAAACTGTTTTTT.

This clone was seen more than once but under ten times. J is TRBJ2-1 and V is TRBV6-1; 8 bases align to TRBD1. CDR3 length: 15 amino acids. Per the germline V gene, CDR1 is MNHNS and CDR2 is SASEGT. Trimming removed 6 bases from V and 0 bases from J; junction bases left unmatched: 4. For the CDR3, the DNA is TGTGCCAGCAGGGGGACAGGAGCCTCCTACAATGAGCAGTTCTTC. Translation: CASRGTGASYNEQFF.

The CDR3 is CASSHLAHNEQFF. The CDR3, as DNA: TGCGCCAGCAGCCATTTAGCGCACAATGAGCAGTTCTTC. The chain joins TRBV4-1 to TRBJ2-1; tentatively, D is TRBD2 (5 bases). Germline V gives CDR1 MGHRA, CDR2 YSYEKL. Trimming removed 3 bases from V and 5 bases from J, with 8 bases in between. This CDR3 has 13 residues.

The chain uses TRBV6-1 and TRBJ2-5, with D uncertain. The V end lost 1 base, the J end lost 5 bases, and 14 bases lay between the germline ends. Germline CDR1 and CDR2: MNHNS and SASEGT. This CDR3 has 15 residues. The CDR3 coding sequence is TGTGCCAGCAGTGAAGGTCACCTACCCAGGGAGACCCAGTACTTC. Protein product: CASSEGHLPRETQYF.

Of note for this clone: This same CDR3 is encoded by further DNA sequences in the sample. The chain carries TRBV27 and TRBJ2-3; perhaps TRBD2 as D (7 bases). Trimming took 5 bases from V and 2 from J, leaving 11 bases between them. Germline loops: CDR1 MNHEY, CDR2 SMNVEV (reference sequence). This CDR3 has 14 residues. CDR3 bases: TGTGCCAGCAGTCCGGGGGGCAACACAGATACGCAGTATTTT. As protein: CASSPGGNTDTQYF.

The chain combines TRBV7-9 with TRBJ2-3, with 8 bases fitting TRBD1. Germline values: CDR1 SEHNR, CDR2 FQNEAQ (reference sequence). Trimming took 7 bases from V and 1 from J; bases not matched to a gene: 10. CDR3 size: 16 residues. The CDR3 here is CASTLTGALGTDTQYF. In DNA, the CDR3 is TGTGCCAGCACCCTGACAGGGGCCCTGGGCACAGATACGCAGTATTTT.

The rearrangement links TRBV7-9 to TRBJ2-1; 9 bases map to TRBD2. This CDR3 comprises 16 residues. Trimming took 1 base from V and 8 from J; bases not matched to a gene: 9. CDR1 and CDR2 from the germline V gene are SEHNR and FQNEAQ (reference sequence). This chain's CDR3 is CASSLVLRGLADEQFF. CDR3 sequence (DNA): TGTGCCAGCAGCTTAGTCCTGCGGGGACTAGCAGATGAGCAGTTCTTC.

The gene calls are TRBV7-6 and TRBJ2-7, with unresolved D. Germline V gene sequence: CDR1 SGHVS, CDR2 FNYEAQ. Trimming took off 5 bases at V and 3 bases at J, with 17 bases between the two ends. This CDR3 is 15 amino acids long. This CDR3 reads CASSPAPDGDYEQYF. DNA for the CDR3: TGTGCCAGCAGCCCAGCCCCCGACGGCGACTACGAGCAGTACTTC. The complete variable domain, with remaining parts taken from reference TRBV7-6 and TRBJ2-7, reads GAGVSQSPRYKVTKRGQDVALRCDPISGHVSLYWYRQALGQGPEFLTYFNYEAQQDKSGLPNDRFSAERPEGSISTLTIQRTEQRDSAMYRCASSPAPDGDYEQYFGPGTRLTVT.

The V call is TRBV25-1, the J call TRBJ2-7; 8 nucleotides line up with TRBD1. CDR3 length: 13 amino acids. The junction had 7 bases not matched to a gene; V was cut back by 8 bases and J by 4 bases. Germline lookup yields CDR1 MGHDK and CDR2 SYGVNS. The CDR3 DNA is TGTGCCAGCGATACAGGGGGAAGTTACGAGCAGTACTTC. Its translation: CASDTGGSYEQYF.

The chain is built from TRBV2 and TRBJ2-1; either TRBD1 or TRBD2 may fit D (5 bases each). V was trimmed by 1 base and J by 2 bases, leaving 15 bases between them. The CDR3 contains 17 residues. Germline CDR1 SNHLY, CDR2 FYNNEI. CDR3 protein: CASSEGSTRGAYNEQFF. CDR3 sequence (DNA): TGTGCCAGCAGTGAAGGGTCTACTCGGGGCGCCTACAATGAGCAGTTCTTC.

V usage is TRBV6-5 and J usage is TRBJ1-5; TRBD1 matches at 8 bases. J was trimmed by 2 bases and V by 4 bases; bases with no gene match: 1. Germline lookup yields CDR1 MNHEY and CDR2 SVGAGI. The CDR3 contains 14 residues. CDR3 loop: CASSLGQGNQPQHF. The CDR3 DNA reads as TGTGCCAGCAGTTTGGGACAGGGCAATCAGCCCCAGCATTTT.